What follows are 19 T cell receptor beta chains derived from one specimen sequenced in a study of CD8+ T cells in alopecia areata. Once RNA had been extracted, it was reverse transcribed into cDNA to act as the sequencing template. Sequencing used immunoSEQ multiplex PCR; TCRdb keeps in-frame clones, though not all of them. Among 150,000 to 200,000 clones listed, around 60% were seen once. Treatment specified: oral pan-JAK inhibitor, 5-10 mg twice daily. Sequences were derived from CD8+ T cells sorted from blood, sampled at week 24, from a patient treated with tofacitinib. The receptor source for this set is a human donor with alopecia areata.

The chain couples TRBV7-6 to TRBJ2-7; D is undetermined. CDR1 and CDR2 from the germline V gene are SGHVS and FNYEAQ. The CDR3 runs 12 residues. V dropped 5 bases and J dropped 3 bases, with 8 bases sitting between them. The CDR3 DNA follows: TGTGCCAGCAGCCCGAATAACTACGAGCAGTACTTC. It encodes CASSPNNYEQYF. Full variable domain (rest looked up from reference TRBV7-6 and TRBJ2-7): GAGVSQSPRYKVTKRGQDVALRCDPISGHVSLYWYRQALGQGPEFLTYFNYEAQQDKSGLPNDRFSAERPEGSISTLTIQRTEQRDSAMYRCASSPNNYEQYFGPGTRLTVT.

J is TRBJ2-3 and V is TRBV30; no reliable D call. Trimming cost V 2 bases and J 4 bases, with 4 bases left between them. CDR3 length equals 11 residues. CDR1 is GTSNPN, CDR2 SVGIG, per germline (reference sequence). For the CDR3, the DNA is TGTGCCTGGAGTCTCTCAGATACGCAGTATTTT. This gives the protein CAWSLSDTQYF.

The chain couples TRBV4-1 to TRBJ2-7; D may correspond to TRBD1 or TRBD2 (6 bases each). Germline loops: CDR1 MGHRA, CDR2 YSYEKL. Trimming shortened V by 0 bases and J by 9 bases, and 27 bases separated the two germline ends. The CDR3 covers 18 residues. The CDR3 DNA is TGCGCCAGCAGCCAAGACATAGGGGGGTATGCGGCCACAAACGGGCAGTACTTC. It specifies CASSQDIGGYAATNGQYF.

This clone showed up just once. The chain couples TRBV11-2 to TRBJ1-5; D is perhaps TRBD1 (5 bases). Germline V gene sequence: CDR1 SGHAT, CDR2 FQNNGV. Deletions cut 5 bases from V and 8 bases from J, with 16 bases between. The CDR3 has 14 amino acids. For the CDR3, the DNA is TGTGCCAGCAGCCCAGGGACGGCGGGGGAGCCCCAGCATTTT. Its translation is CASSPGTAGEPQHF.

The V gene is TRBV4-1, the J gene TRBJ1-6; TRBD1 matches 7 bases. CDR1 and CDR2 from the germline V gene are MGHRA and YSYEKL. The CDR3 is made up of 20 amino acids. With V trimmed by 8 bases and J by 0 bases, 19 bases remained unmatched. The CDR3 loop is CASSPYTSTGRSSYNSPLHF. The CDR3 nucleotides read TGCGCCAGCTCGCCCTACACTTCGACAGGGAGGAGCTCCTATAATTCACCCCTCCACTTT.

This clone has more than one count but fewer than ten. The rearrangement links TRBV30 to TRBJ2-7, with D unresolved. Germline V gene sequence: CDR1 GTSNPN, CDR2 SVGIG (reference sequence). With 0 bases removed from V and 2 bases from J, the gap between germline ends came to 8 bases. The CDR3 spans 13 residues. The CDR3: CAWSVGVTYEQYF. DNA of the CDR3: TGTGCCTGGAGTGTTGGTGTCACCTACGAGCAGTACTTC.

The chain combines TRBV27 with TRBJ1-1; tentatively, D is TRBD1 (5 bases). V lost 5 bases, J lost 4 bases, and 8 bases lay in between. The CDR3 consists of 12 residues. Germline V gene sequence: CDR1 MNHEY, CDR2 SMNVEV (reference sequence). CDR3 in amino acids: CASSQGSTEAFF. CDR3 DNA sequence: TGTGCCAGCAGTCAGGGTTCCACTGAAGCTTTCTTT.

The V call is TRBV29-1, the J call TRBJ2-3; 7 nucleotides line up with TRBD1. CDR1 SQVTM and CDR2 ANQGSEA come from the germline V gene. CDR3 size: 14 residues. The ends lost 4 bases at V and 0 bases at J; junction bases unmatched: 4. The CDR3 is CSVVRGPSTDTQYF. CDR3 DNA: TGCAGCGTTGTTAGGGGGCCGAGCACAGATACGCAGTATTTT.

The genes are TRBV25-1 and TRBJ1-2; D gene ambiguous. Germline-derived CDR1 and CDR2 are MGHDK and SYGVNS. Trimming pared 7 bases from V and 8 bases from J, leaving 5 bases between. CDR3 length: 9 amino acids. The CDR3 bases are TGTGCCAGCACTCAGGGCTACACCTTC. It encodes CASTQGYTF.

The chain employs TRBV11-2 and TRBJ2-5; tentatively, D is TRBD2 (5 bases). Trimming pared 1 base from V and 13 bases from J, leaving 16 bases between. Germline loops: CDR1 SGHAT, CDR2 FQNNGV. The CDR3 consists of 13 residues. The CDR3 loop is CASSLAGWQARYF. Written as DNA, the CDR3 is TGTGCCAGCAGCTTAGCGGGATGGCAGGCACGGTACTTC.

CDR3 bases: TGTGCCAGCAGTGTAAGGGGCGGCAACACTGAAGCTTTCTTT. This gives the protein CASSVRGGNTEAFF. V gene TRBV5-4 combines with J gene TRBJ1-1, with D possibly being TRBD1 (5 bases). The V end lost 5 bases, the J end lost 2 bases, and 13 bases lay between the germline ends. Looked up from germline, CDR1 is SGHNT and CDR2 is YYREEE (reference sequence). CDR3 length: 14 amino acids.

This clone has only a few counts. V and J are TRBV30 and TRBJ1-1, with unresolved D. The germline V gene encodes CDR1 GTSNPN and CDR2 SVGIG (reference sequence). The CDR3 has 12 residues. Trimming shortened V by 1 base and J by 7 bases, and 10 bases separated the two germline ends. The CDR3 nucleotides read TGTGCCTGGAGTGAAGGCAGCTATGAAGCTTTCTTT. Translation gives CAWSEGSYEAFF.

This clone was recorded only once. The chain couples TRBV4-2 to TRBJ2-7; 9 bases are a match to TRBD2. The V gene's germline CDR1 is LGHNA and CDR2 YNFKEQ. CDR3 length: 15 residues. V lost 3 bases, J lost 2 bases, and 5 bases stayed unmatched. CDR3 region: CASSHRLAAPYEQYF. CDR3 nucleotide sequence: TGTGCCAGCAGCCATAGACTAGCGGCACCCTACGAGCAGTACTTC.

This chain uses TRBV5-4 with TRBJ2-5; 8 bases agree with TRBD2. There are 14 residues in the CDR3. V lost 4 bases and J lost 5; bases outside the gene matches: 7. The germline gives CDR1 SGHNT, CDR2 YYREEE (reference sequence). The CDR3 sequence is CASSPRGGRETQYF. The CDR3 DNA reads TGTGCCAGCAGCCCCCGGGGGGGCCGGGAGACCCAGTACTTC. Full variable domain (rest looked up from reference TRBV5-4 and TRBJ2-5): ETGVTQSPTHLIKTRGQQVTLRCSSQSGHNTVSWYQQALGQGPQFIFQYYREEENGRGNFPPRFSGLQFPNYSSELNVNALELDDSALYLCASSPRGGRETQYFGPGTRLLVL.

This chain links TRBV6-5 with TRBJ1-2; D remains unclear. CDR3 length: 14 residues. Germline CDR1 and CDR2: MNHEY and SVGAGI. Trimming removed 2 bases from V and 7 bases from J, with 14 bases in between. DNA of the CDR3: TGTGCCAGCAGTTACAGGGAGAATCTCTCTGGCTACACCTTC. Its translation: CASSYRENLSGYTF.

V is TRBV27 and J is TRBJ1-6; possibly TRBD1 for D (5 bases). V lost 2 bases, J lost 8 bases, and 16 bases lay in between. CDR3 size: 16 residues. The germline V gene encodes CDR1 MNHEY and CDR2 SMNVEV (reference sequence). CDR3 bases: TGTGCCAGCAGTTTACGCCATCTGAGGGGACATTCACCCCTCCACTTT. As protein: CASSLRHLRGHSPLHF.

The chain combines TRBV27 with TRBJ2-5, with D unclear. V shed 5 bases and J shed 5 bases, with 18 bases lying between them. This CDR3 region has 15 residues. Germline V lookup: CDR1 MNHEY, CDR2 SMNVEV (reference sequence). This CDR3 reads CASSPLSSALETQYF. The CDR3 DNA is TGTGCCAGCAGTCCCCTCTCTTCTGCCCTGGAGACCCAGTACTTC.

This chain connects TRBV29-1 to TRBJ1-1; D is uncertain. The CDR3 totals 11 residues. The V end was cut by 4 bases, the J end by 1 base, with 4 bases between. Per germline, CDR1 SQVTM and CDR2 ANQGSEA. CDR3 in DNA: TGCAGCGTTGTATGGAACACTGAAGCTTTCTTT. Translating it yields CSVVWNTEAFF.

This clone has only a few counts. The chain carries TRBV25-1 and TRBJ2-2; D is perhaps TRBD2 (5 bases). With 2 bases removed from V and 6 bases from J, the gap between germline ends came to 13 bases. This CDR3 has 15 amino acids. Germline V gives CDR1 MGHDK, CDR2 SYGVNS. The CDR3 DNA is TGTGCCAGCAGTGAACTTGGACTTTGGGCCGGGGAGCTGTTTTTT. It codes for CASSELGLWAGELFF.